This passage covers 28 T cell receptor beta chains from one sample sequenced in a study of CD8+ T cells in alopecia areata. The treatment denotes: oral pan-JAK inhibitor, 5-10 mg twice daily. Once RNA had been extracted, it was reverse transcribed into cDNA to act as the sequencing template. Measured with immunoSEQ multiplex PCR; TCRdb has only the in-frame clones, and not every one. The sample consists of some 210,000 clones, under 70% of them appearing once. Sequenced here: CD4+ T cells sorted from blood, sampled at week 44, from a patient treated with tofacitinib. These receptors all stem from a human donor with alopecia areata.

The chain carries TRBV27 and TRBJ1-1; D ambiguous. Germline loops: CDR1 MNHEY, CDR2 SMNVEV (reference sequence). V shed 3 bases and J shed 4 bases, with 9 bases lying between them. CDR3 size: 13 residues. CDR3: CASSFMEGTEAFF. CDR3 bases: TGTGCCAGCAGTTTTATGGAGGGCACTGAAGCTTTCTTT.

In its sample, this clone was seen once. The chain combines TRBV19 with TRBJ1-5; no definite D call. This CDR3 has 15 amino acids. Germline lookup yields CDR1 LNHDA and CDR2 SQIVND (reference sequence). With 10 bases removed from V and 0 bases from J, the gap between germline ends came to 16 bases. Written as DNA, the CDR3 is TGTGCCACAAAACCCACAGAGAATAGCAATCAGCCCCAGCATTTT. Its translation: CATKPTENSNQPQHF.

V usage is TRBV2 and J usage is TRBJ2-5; D call uncertain. Trimming removed 0 bases from V and 3 bases from J, with 2 bases in between. Germline assignment: CDR1 SNHLY and CDR2 FYNNEI. CDR3 length equals 12 residues. DNA of the CDR3: TGTGCCAGCAGTGAAGCCAAAGAGACCCAGTACTTC. Translated, it gives CASSEAKETQYF. Based on the CDR3 plus reference TRBV2 and TRBJ2-5, the full variable domain is EPEVTQTPSHQVTQMGQEVILRCVPISNHLYFYWYRQILGQKVEFLVSFYNNEISEKSEIFDDQFSVERPDGSNFTLKIRSTKLEDSAMYFCASSEAKETQYFGPGTRLLVL.

The V and J genes are TRBV11-2 and TRBJ1-1, with a tentative D call TRBD1 (6 bases). The CDR3 is made up of 13 amino acids. Germline-derived CDR1 and CDR2 are SGHAT and FQNNGV. V lost 4 bases to trimming and J lost 4 bases, with 10 bases between them. CDR3 residues: CASSSRGATEAFF. CDR3 coding DNA: TGTGCCAGCAGCTCCAGGGGCGCCACTGAAGCTTTCTTT.

This clone appeared a few times. The chain employs TRBV7-3 and TRBJ2-1; D is possibly TRBD2 (6 bases). CDR1 and CDR2 (germline): SGHTA, FQGTGA. V was trimmed by 3 bases and J by 5 bases, leaving 14 bases between them. The CDR3 has 15 residues. The CDR3, as DNA: TGTGCCAGCAGCTTGGGTCTAGCGAAGAACAATGAGCAGTTCTTC. It codes for CASSLGLAKNNEQFF.

This CDR3 reads CSVDGRRGERNIQYF. For the CDR3, the DNA is TGCAGCGTTGACGGCAGGAGGGGTGAGAGAAACATTCAGTACTTC. This chain uses TRBV29-1 with TRBJ2-4, with a weak D call TRBD2 (6 bases). The germline V and J ends were trimmed by 3 bases and 6 bases, with 18 bases remaining between them. Germline V gives CDR1 SQVTM, CDR2 ANQGSEA. This CDR3 has 15 residues.

The chain employs TRBV4-1 and TRBJ1-2; D ambiguous. V dropped 6 bases and J dropped 3 bases, with 8 bases sitting between them. CDR1 is MGHRA and CDR2 is YSYEKL in the germline V gene. The CDR3 contains 12 residues. CDR3: CASRGGDYGYTF. Written as DNA, the CDR3 is TGCGCCAGCAGGGGAGGCGACTATGGCTACACCTTC.

This clone was counted only a few times. The rearrangement links TRBV7-6 to TRBJ1-1, with D maybe TRBD1 (5 bases). In germline, CDR1 is SGHVS, CDR2 FNYEAQ. V gave up 5 bases and J gave up 0 bases, with 13 bases separating them. There are 15 residues in the CDR3. CDR3: CASSPGGTMNTEAFF. CDR3 nucleotide sequence: TGTGCCAGCAGCCCGGGGGGAACGATGAACACTGAAGCTTTCTTT.

CDR3 residues: CASRSGVTDTQYF. In DNA form, the CDR3 reads TGTGCCAGCAGATCGGGGGTTACAGATACGCAGTATTTT. The chain is built from TRBV2 and TRBJ2-3; a weak D match, TRBD2 (6 bases). V was shortened by 6 bases and J by 3 bases, with 10 bases between the two germline ends. Germline V gene sequence: CDR1 SNHLY, CDR2 FYNNEI. The CDR3 sequence is 13 residues long.

The gene calls are TRBV11-3 and TRBJ1-1; D not certain. Germline assignment: CDR1 SGHNT and CDR2 YENEEA. V was clipped by 2 bases and J by 3 bases, with 7 bases between them. The CDR3 sequence is 13 residues long. CDR3 protein: CASSLLRDTEAFF. CDR3 DNA sequence: TGTGCCAGCAGCTTATTGAGGGACACTGAAGCTTTCTTT. Full variable domain (missing parts from reference TRBV11-3 and TRBJ1-1): EAGVVQSPRYKIIEKKQPVAFWCNPISGHNTLYWYLQNLGQGPELLIRYENEEAVDDSQLPKDRFSAERLKGVDSTLKIQPAELGDSAVYLCASSLLRDTEAFFGQGTRLTVV.

The V and J genes are TRBV5-4 and TRBJ2-7; TRBD1 agrees at 8 bases. J gave up 3 bases and V 0 bases, and 5 bases lay outside the gene matches. CDR3 length: 15 residues. CDR1 and CDR2 (germline): SGHNT, YYREEE (reference sequence). CDR3 DNA: TGTGCCAGCAGCTTGGGGTTGGACAGGGTCTACGAGCAGTACTTC. This codes for CASSLGLDRVYEQYF.

The rearrangement joins TRBV2 to TRBJ2-1; D might be TRBD1 or TRBD2, each matching 5 bases. Deletions cut 6 bases from V and 6 bases from J, with 18 bases between. The CDR3 has 15 residues. Germline values: CDR1 SNHLY, CDR2 FYNNEI. CDR3 coding DNA: TGTGCCAGCAGGGAAACCGGGACCTTACCCAATGAGCAGTTCTTC. Its translation: CASRETGTLPNEQFF.

The chain has TRBV30 and TRBJ2-6, with a tentative D call TRBD1 (5 bases). With 0 bases removed from V and 2 bases from J, the gap between germline ends came to 8 bases. Germline values: CDR1 GTSNPN, CDR2 SVGIG (reference sequence). This CDR3 comprises 15 residues. For the CDR3, the DNA is TGTGCCTGGAGTGTGCAGGGCCCTGGGGCCAACGTCCTGACTTTC. Translating gives CAWSVQGPGANVLTF. The full variable domain, completed using reference TRBV30 and TRBJ2-6, is SQTIHQWPATLVQPVGSPLSLECTVEGTSNPNLYWYRQAAGRGLQLLFYSVGIGQISSEVPQNLSASRPQDRQFILSSKKLLLSDSGFYLCAWSVQGPGANVLTFGAGSRLTVL.

This clone was observed once. The chain couples TRBV27 to TRBJ1-2; possible D gene TRBD1, 5 bases. The germline gives CDR1 MNHEY, CDR2 SMNVEV (reference sequence). The CDR3 extends over 15 amino acids. The germline V and J ends were trimmed by 4 bases and 4 bases, with 16 bases remaining between them. The CDR3 DNA sequence: TGTGCCAGCAGTTCCTTCACCACAGGTCCCTATGGCTACACCTTC. Amino acid sequence: CASSSFTTGPYGYTF.

The chain carries TRBV4-3 and TRBJ2-3; no clear D. The ends were cut back, 0 bases at V and 5 bases at J, with 6 bases in the middle. The CDR3 runs to 13 residues. CDR1 is LGHNA and CDR2 is YSLEER in the germline V gene. The CDR3, as DNA: TGCGCCAGCAGCCAAGATGCAAGAGATACGCAGTATTTT. Its translation: CASSQDARDTQYF.

This chain joins TRBV7-9 and TRBJ2-4, with 9 positions matching TRBD1. Germline V gene sequence: CDR1 SEHNR, CDR2 FQNEAQ (reference sequence). The V and J ends lost 4 bases and 9 bases, in that order; junction bases with no gene match: 10. The CDR3 is 15 residues long. In nucleotides, the CDR3 is TGTGCCAGCAGCTCGAACCGGGACAGGGAGAGCATTCAGTACTTC. As protein: CASSSNRDRESIQYF.

This clone was observed a handful of times. This chain connects TRBV5-1 to TRBJ2-5, with 7 bases that match TRBD1. The CDR3 covers 16 residues. The germline V gene has CDR1 SGHRS and CDR2 YFSETQ. V lost 2 bases and J lost 1; bases outside the gene matches: 8. The CDR3: CASSFTGTATQETQYF. In nucleotides, the CDR3 is TGCGCCAGCAGCTTTACCGGGACAGCTACCCAAGAGACCCAGTACTTC.

V usage is TRBV9 and J usage is TRBJ1-2; the D is unclear. The CDR3 runs 15 residues. Germline CDR1 SGDLS, CDR2 YYNGEE. The V and J ends lost 3 bases and 0 bases respectively, with 12 bases between them. CDR3 protein: CASSARGSANYGYTF. The CDR3 DNA sequence: TGTGCCAGCAGCGCCCGAGGGTCGGCTAACTATGGCTACACCTTC.

The rearrangement uses TRBV25-1 and TRBJ1-1; D is perhaps TRBD1 (5 bases). CDR1 is MGHDK, CDR2 SYGVNS, per germline. Deletions cut 5 bases from V and 1 base from J, with 5 bases between. The CDR3 loop spans 12 amino acids. The CDR3 protein is CASSQGNTEAFF. CDR3 DNA: TGTGCCAGCAGTCAGGGGAACACTGAAGCTTTCTTT.

The chain links TRBV14 to TRBJ2-7; D possibly corresponds to TRBD1 (5 bases). Germline CDR1 and CDR2: SGHDN and FVKESK. V was cut by 1 base and J by 2 bases, with 9 bases left in between. This CDR3 comprises 14 residues. CDR3 DNA: TGTGCCAGCAGCCAAGGGAAGGGGACCTACGAGCAGTACTTC. Residues: CASSQGKGTYEQYF.

This chain joins TRBV6-1 and TRBJ1-2; D gene uncertain. The CDR3 contains 10 residues. Per germline, CDR1 MNHNS and CDR2 SASEGT. Trimming pared 10 bases from V and 6 bases from J, leaving 9 bases between. In nucleotides, the CDR3 is TGTGCCACCTCGAGGGATGGCTACACCTTC. This sequence encodes CATSRDGYTF.

This clone was observed a few times. J is TRBJ2-2 and V is TRBV14, with D unresolved. Per germline, CDR1 SGHDN and CDR2 FVKESK. The CDR3 contains 13 residues. V was cut by 6 bases and J by 3 bases, with 8 bases left in between. CDR3 sequence reads: CASSRKHTGELFF. Here the CDR3 DNA reads TGTGCCAGCAGTCGTAAACACACCGGGGAGCTGTTTTTT.

J is TRBJ2-2 and V is TRBV5-1; 10 bases agree with TRBD2. CDR1 and CDR2 (germline): SGHRS, YFSETQ. This CDR3 is built from 16 residues. V lost 6 bases, J lost 1 base, and 6 bases stayed unmatched. The CDR3 loop is CASKTGTSENTGELFF. The CDR3 DNA sequence: TGCGCCAGCAAGACTGGGACTAGCGAGAACACCGGGGAGCTGTTTTTT.

This rearrangement joins TRBV11-2 to TRBJ2-1; 8 bases match TRBD2. J lost 8 bases, V lost 8 bases, and 8 bases had no gene match. This CDR3 is 13 amino acids long. CDR1 and CDR2 from the germline V gene are SGHAT and FQNNGV. The CDR3 is CASHGLAFDEQFF. Written as DNA, the CDR3 is TGTGCCAGCCATGGACTAGCATTCGATGAGCAGTTCTTC.

Only a few counts were recorded for this clone. The chain carries TRBV27 and TRBJ2-7; 9 nucleotides line up with TRBD1. This CDR3 region has 14 residues. Germline V gene lookup returns CDR1 MNHEY and CDR2 SMNVEV (reference sequence). V trimming: 5 bases; J trimming: 4 bases; junction bases outside the gene matches: 6. CDR3 region: CASSMGQGMYEQYF. The CDR3 DNA reads as TGTGCCAGCAGTATGGGACAGGGTATGTACGAGCAGTACTTC.

The chain recombines TRBV30 with TRBJ1-1, with 9 bases identical to TRBD1. The CDR3 consists of 14 residues. Germline V lookup: CDR1 GTSNPN, CDR2 SVGIG (reference sequence). V was clipped by 4 bases and J by 0 bases; unmatched bases: 3. CDR3 protein: CAWTRDRVNTEAFF. The CDR3 nucleotides are TGTGCCTGGACACGGGACAGGGTGAACACTGAAGCTTTCTTT.

This clone appeared a few times. The gene calls are TRBV7-9 and TRBJ2-7; 8 bases align to TRBD1. This CDR3 is built from 14 residues. Germline V gives CDR1 SEHNR, CDR2 FQNEAQ (reference sequence). V was clipped by 7 bases and J by 5 bases; unmatched bases: 10. The CDR3 here is CASTDRDNRDEQYF. CDR3 nucleotide sequence: TGTGCCAGCACGGACAGGGATAATCGAGACGAGCAGTACTTC.

This clone was counted between two and nine times. J is TRBJ1-6 and V is TRBV15; TRBD1 aligns across 7 bases. V lost 3 bases, J lost 10 bases, and 9 bases stayed unmatched. The CDR3 has 15 residues. In germline, CDR1 is LNHNV, CDR2 YYDKDF (reference sequence). CDR3 in amino acids: CATSRADRETSPLHF. CDR3 bases: TGTGCCACCAGCAGGGCAGACAGGGAGACCTCACCCCTCCACTTT.